This T cell receptor beta chain was recovered during a study of cytomegalovirus exposure and HLA in healthy donors. PCR primers comprised 60 Vbeta and 13 Jbeta primers. Libraries were prepared by immunoSEQ multiplex PCR; TCRdb keeps only in-frame clonotypes and omits some of them. The table records some 150,000 clones, approximately 8.9% of them present only once. A remark on this clone: Its specificity is unknown.

Study-wide results and caveats: An observed cluster of highly shared sequence variants was recorded as a likely sequencing artifact. The Asian-associated ancestry cluster reportedly had fewer N-insertions than the roughly 670-donor mean in a later analysis. V- and J-gene trimming of TCR beta was linked (in a later analysis) to a missense DCLRE1C variant.

The CDR3 extends over 14 amino acids. Germline V CDR1 and CDR2: SGHAT, FQNNGV. V lost 2 bases to trimming and J lost 6 bases, with 12 bases between them. Sequencing was done on a sample of PBMCs. This TCR was recovered from a woman in her 40s in good health and CMV-seropositive. The V gene is TRBV11-2, the J gene TRBJ2-3, with a weak D call TRBD1 (7 bases). The CDR3 here is CASSLSRGADTQYF. DNA for the CDR3: TGTGCCAGCAGCTTAAGCAGGGGGGCGGATACGCAGTATTTT.